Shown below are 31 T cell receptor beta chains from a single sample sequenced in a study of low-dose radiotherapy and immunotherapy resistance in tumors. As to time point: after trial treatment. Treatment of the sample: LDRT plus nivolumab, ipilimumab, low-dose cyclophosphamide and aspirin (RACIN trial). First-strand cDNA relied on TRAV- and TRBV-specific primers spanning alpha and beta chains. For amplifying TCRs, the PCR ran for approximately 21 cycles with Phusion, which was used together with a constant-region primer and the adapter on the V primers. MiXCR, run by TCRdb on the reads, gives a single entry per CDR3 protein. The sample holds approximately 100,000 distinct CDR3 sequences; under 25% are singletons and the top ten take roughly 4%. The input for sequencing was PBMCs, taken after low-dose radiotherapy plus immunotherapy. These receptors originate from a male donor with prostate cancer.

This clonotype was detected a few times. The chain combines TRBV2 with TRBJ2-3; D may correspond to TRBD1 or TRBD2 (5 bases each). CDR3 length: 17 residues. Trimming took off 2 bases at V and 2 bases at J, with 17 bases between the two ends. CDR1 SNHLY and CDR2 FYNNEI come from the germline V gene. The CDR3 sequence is CASSELEGTPYTDTQYF. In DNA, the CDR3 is TGTGCCAGCAGTGAATTAGAGGGGACCCCCTACACAGATACGCAGTATTTT.

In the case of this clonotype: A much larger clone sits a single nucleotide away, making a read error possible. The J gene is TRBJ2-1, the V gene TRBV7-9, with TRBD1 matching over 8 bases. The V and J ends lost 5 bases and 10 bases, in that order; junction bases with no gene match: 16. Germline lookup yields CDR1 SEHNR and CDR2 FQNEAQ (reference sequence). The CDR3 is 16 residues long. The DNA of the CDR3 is TGTGCCAGCAGCCAACCGACAGGGGCCCTCTCCTACGAGCAGTTCTTC. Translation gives CASSQPTGALSYEQFF.

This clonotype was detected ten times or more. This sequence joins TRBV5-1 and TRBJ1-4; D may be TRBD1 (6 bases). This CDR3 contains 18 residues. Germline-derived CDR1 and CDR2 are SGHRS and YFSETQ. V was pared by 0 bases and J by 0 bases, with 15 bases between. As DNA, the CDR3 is TGCGCCAGCAGCTTGGGACAAGGGGGGCTTGCAACTAATGAAAAACTGTTTTTT. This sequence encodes CASSLGQGGLATNEKLFF.

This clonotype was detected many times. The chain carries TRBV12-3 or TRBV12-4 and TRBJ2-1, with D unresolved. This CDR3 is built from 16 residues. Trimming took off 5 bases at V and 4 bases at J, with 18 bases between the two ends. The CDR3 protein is CASSLSFSAPYNEQFF. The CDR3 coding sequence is TGTGCCAGCAGTCTAAGCTTTTCGGCTCCGTACAATGAGCAGTTCTTC.

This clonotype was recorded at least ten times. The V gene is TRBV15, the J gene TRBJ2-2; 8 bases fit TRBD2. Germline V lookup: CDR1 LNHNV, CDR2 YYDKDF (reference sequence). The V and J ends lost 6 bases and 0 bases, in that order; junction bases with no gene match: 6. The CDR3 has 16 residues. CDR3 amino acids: CATRHGLATNTGELFF. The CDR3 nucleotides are TGTGCCACCAGACACGGACTAGCCACGAACACCGGGGAGCTGTTTTTT.

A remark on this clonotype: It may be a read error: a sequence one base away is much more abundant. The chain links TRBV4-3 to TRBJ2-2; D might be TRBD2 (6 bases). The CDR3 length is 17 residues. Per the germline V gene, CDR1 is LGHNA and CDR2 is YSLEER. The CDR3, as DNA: TGCGTCAGCAGTCGAAGGAGGGAGACAATGAACACCGGGGAGCTGTTTTTT. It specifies CVSSRRRETMNTGELFF.

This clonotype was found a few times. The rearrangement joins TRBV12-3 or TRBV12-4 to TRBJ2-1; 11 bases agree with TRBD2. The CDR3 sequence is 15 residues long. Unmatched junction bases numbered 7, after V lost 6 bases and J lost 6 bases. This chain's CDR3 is CASSHSSGGFNEQFF. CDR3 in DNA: TGTGCCAGCAGCCATTCTAGCGGGGGGTTCAATGAGCAGTTCTTC.

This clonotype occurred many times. In nucleotides, the CDR3 is TGTGCCAGCAGCCCCCTGGGGGGGGCGTCCTACGAGCAGTACTTC. Amino acids: CASSPLGGASYEQYF. The chain couples TRBV7-9 to TRBJ2-7; the D gene is possibly TRBD2 (7 bases). The length of the CDR3 is 15 residues. Per the germline V gene, CDR1 is SEHNR and CDR2 is FQNEAQ (reference sequence). V was clipped by 5 bases and J by 1 base, with 15 bases between them.

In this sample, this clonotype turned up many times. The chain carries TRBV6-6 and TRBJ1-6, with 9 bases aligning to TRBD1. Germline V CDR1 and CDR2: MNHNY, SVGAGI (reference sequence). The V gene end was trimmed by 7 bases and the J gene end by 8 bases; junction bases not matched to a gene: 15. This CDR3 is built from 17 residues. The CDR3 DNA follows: TGTGCCAGCACCCACCGAGGAGGGACAGGGACATATTCACCCCTCCACTTT. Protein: CASTHRGGTGTYSPLHF.

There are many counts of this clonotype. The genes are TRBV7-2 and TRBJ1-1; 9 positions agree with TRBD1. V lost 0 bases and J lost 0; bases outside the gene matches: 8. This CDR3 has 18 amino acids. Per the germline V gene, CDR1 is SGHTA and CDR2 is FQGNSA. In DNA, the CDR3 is TGTGCCAGCAGCTTAGCGTTCGGGACAGGGCCGATGAACACTGAAGCTTTCTTT. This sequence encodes CASSLAFGTGPMNTEAFF.

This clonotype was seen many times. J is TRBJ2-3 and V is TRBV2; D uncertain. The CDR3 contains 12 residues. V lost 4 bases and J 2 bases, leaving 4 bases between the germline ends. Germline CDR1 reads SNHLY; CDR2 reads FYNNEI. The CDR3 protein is CASSGDTDTQYF. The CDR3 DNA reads TGTGCCAGCAGTGGAGACACAGATACGCAGTATTTT.

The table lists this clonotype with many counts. CDR3 nucleotides: TGTGCCAGCAGTTTGCAGCGGGCGGATACGCAGTATTTT. The encoded protein is CASSLQRADTQYF. The V and J genes are TRBV27 and TRBJ2-3; D is possibly TRBD2 (6 bases). Germline CDR1 reads MNHEY; CDR2 reads SMNVEV (reference sequence). The CDR3 has 13 amino acids. The V end was cut by 3 bases, the J end by 6 bases, with 10 bases between.

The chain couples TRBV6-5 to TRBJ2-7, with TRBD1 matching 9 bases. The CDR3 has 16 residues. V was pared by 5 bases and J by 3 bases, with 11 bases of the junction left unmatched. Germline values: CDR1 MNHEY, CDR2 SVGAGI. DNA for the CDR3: TGTGCCAGCAGTCCCCTTGGGGGGGACAGGGACTACGAGCAGTACTTC. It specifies CASSPLGGDRDYEQYF.

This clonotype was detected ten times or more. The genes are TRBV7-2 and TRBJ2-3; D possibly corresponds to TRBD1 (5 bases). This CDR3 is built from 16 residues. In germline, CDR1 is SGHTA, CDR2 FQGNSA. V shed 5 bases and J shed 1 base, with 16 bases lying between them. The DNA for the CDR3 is TGTGCCAGCAGCCAAGGACACCCGCAAGGCACAGATACGCAGTATTTT. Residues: CASSQGHPQGTDTQYF.

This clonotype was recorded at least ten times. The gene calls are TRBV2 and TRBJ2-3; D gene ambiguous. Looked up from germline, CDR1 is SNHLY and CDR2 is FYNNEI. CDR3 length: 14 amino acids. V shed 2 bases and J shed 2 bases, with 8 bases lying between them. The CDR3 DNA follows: TGTGCCAGCAGTGAAAGCAGAAACACAGATACGCAGTATTTT. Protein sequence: CASSESRNTDTQYF.

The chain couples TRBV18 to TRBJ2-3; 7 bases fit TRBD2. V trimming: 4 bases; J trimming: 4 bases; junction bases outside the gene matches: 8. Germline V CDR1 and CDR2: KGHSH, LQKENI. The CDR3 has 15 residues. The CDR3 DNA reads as TGTGCCAGCTCACGCGGGAGTAGTTACGCAGATACGCAGTATTTT. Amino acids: CASSRGSSYADTQYF.

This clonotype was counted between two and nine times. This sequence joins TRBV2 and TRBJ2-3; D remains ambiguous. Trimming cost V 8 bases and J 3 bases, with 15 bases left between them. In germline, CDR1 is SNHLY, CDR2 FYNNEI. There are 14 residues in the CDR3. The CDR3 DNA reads TGTGCCAGCGATGCCGGGTCCCTAACAGATACGCAGTATTTT. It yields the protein CASDAGSLTDTQYF.

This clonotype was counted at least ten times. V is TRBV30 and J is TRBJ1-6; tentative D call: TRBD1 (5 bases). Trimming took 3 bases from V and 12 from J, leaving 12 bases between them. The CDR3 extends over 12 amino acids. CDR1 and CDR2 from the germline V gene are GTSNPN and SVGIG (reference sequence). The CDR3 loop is CAWRRTRGPLHF. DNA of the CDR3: TGTGCCTGGAGGAGGACGAGGGGACCCCTCCACTTT.

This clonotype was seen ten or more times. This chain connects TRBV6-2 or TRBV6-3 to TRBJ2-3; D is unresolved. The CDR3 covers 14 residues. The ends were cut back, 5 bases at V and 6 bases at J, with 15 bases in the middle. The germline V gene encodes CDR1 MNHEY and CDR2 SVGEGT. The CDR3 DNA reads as TGTGCCAGCAGTCATCCGTCTGGAGTTGATACGCAGTATTTT. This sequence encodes CASSHPSGVDTQYF.

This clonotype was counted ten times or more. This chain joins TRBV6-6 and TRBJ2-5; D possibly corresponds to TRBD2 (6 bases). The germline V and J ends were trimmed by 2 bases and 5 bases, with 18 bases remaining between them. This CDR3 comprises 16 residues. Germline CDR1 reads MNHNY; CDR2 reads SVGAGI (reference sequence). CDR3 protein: CASSYGLEGRGETQYF. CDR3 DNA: TGTGCCAGCAGTTACGGCTTGGAGGGGCGCGGGGAGACCCAGTACTTC.

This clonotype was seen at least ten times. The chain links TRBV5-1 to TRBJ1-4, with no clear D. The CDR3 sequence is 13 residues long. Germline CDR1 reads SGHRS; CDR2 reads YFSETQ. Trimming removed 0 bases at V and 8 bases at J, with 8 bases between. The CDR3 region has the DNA TGCGCCAGCAGCTTGGATAGAGGAGAAAAACTGTTTTTT. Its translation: CASSLDRGEKLFF.

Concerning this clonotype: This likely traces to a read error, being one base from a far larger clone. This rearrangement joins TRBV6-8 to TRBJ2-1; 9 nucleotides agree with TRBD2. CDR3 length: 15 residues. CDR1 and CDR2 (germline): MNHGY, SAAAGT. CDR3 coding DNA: TGTGTCAGCAGAGATAGCGGGGGAGCTTACAATGAGCAGTTCTTC. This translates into CVSRDSGGAYNEQFF.

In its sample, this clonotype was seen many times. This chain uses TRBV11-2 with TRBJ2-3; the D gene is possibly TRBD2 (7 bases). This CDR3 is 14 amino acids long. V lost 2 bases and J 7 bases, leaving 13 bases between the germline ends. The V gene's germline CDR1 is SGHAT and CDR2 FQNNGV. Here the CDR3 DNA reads TGTGCCAGCAGCTTATCCGGGGGGCTAAATACGCAGTATTTT. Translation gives CASSLSGGLNTQYF. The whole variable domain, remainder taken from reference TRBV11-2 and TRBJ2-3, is EAGVAQSPRYKIIEKRQSVAFWCNPISGHATLYWYQQILGQGPKLLIQFQNNGVVDDSQLPKDRFSAERLKGVDSTLKIQPAKLEDSAVYLCASSLSGGLNTQYFGPGTRLTVL.

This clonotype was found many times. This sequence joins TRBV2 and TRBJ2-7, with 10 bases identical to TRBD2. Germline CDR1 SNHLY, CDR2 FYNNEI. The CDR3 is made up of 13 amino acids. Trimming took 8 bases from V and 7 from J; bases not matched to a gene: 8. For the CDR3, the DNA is TGTGCCAGCGGCCCAGCGGGGGGGGGGGAGCAGTACTTC. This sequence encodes CASGPAGGGEQYF.

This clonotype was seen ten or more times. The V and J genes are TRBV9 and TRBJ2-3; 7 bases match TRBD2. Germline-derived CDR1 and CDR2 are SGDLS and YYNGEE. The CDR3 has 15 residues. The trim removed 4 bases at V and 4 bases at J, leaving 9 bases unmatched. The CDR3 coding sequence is TGTGCCAGCAGCCCCCCCGGGAGGACCCCAGATACGCAGTATTTT. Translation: CASSPPGRTPDTQYF.

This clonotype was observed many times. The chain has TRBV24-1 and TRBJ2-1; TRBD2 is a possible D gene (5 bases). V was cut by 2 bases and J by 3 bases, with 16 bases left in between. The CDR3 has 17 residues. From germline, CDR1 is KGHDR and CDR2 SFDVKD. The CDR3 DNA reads TGTGCCACCAGTGATTCGTCCGGGGATCCTTTCTACAATGAGCAGTTCTTC. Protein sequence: CATSDSSGDPFYNEQFF.

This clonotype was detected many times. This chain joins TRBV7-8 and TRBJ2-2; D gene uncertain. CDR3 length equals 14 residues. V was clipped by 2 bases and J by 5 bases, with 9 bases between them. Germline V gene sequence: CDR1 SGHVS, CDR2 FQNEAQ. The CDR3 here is CASSLIVGTGELFF. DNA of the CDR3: TGTGCCAGCAGCTTAATCGTTGGTACCGGGGAGCTGTTTTTT.

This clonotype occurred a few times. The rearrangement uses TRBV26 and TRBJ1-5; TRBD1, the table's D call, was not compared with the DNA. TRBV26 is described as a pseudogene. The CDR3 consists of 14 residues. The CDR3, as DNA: TGTGCCAGCAGTCACGGGACAGAGGGTCAGCCCCAGCATTTT. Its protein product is CASSHGTEGQPQHF.

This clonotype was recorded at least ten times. The chain's CDR3 is CASSRGGDTQYF. The CDR3 bases are TGTGCCAGCAGTCGGGGGGGGGATACGCAGTATTTT. The V gene is TRBV12-3 or TRBV12-4, the J gene TRBJ2-3, with TRBD2 identical over 8 bases. Trimming cost V 5 bases and J 6 bases; bases outside gene matches: 1. This CDR3 contains 12 residues.

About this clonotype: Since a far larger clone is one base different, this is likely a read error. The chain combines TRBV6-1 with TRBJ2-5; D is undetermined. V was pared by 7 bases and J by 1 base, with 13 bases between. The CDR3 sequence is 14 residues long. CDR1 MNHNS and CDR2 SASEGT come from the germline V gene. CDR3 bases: TGTGCCAGCAATTATATGGATATCCAAGAGACCCAGTACTTC. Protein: CASNYMDIQETQYF.

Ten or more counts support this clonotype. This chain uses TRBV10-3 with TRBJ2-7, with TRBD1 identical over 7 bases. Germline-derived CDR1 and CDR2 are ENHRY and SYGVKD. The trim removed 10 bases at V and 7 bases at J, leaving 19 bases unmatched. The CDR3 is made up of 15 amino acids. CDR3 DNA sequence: TGTGCCACTCACCGAGATCAGGGGGAGACGGGGGAGCAGTACTTC. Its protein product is CATHRDQGETGEQYF.